This T cell receptor (beta chain) was sequenced during a study of blood T cells in healthy people across ages. Study information: With template switching, about one barcoded beta molecule was captured per two T cells.

Donors were healthy Caucasian individuals from Russia aged roughly 6 to 90. Isolation recovered at least 6.5 million PBMCs from every sample. Primers used in a second PCR of roughly 6 to 11 cycles were a sample-barcoded 5' primer and a J-beta primer mix. Through a template-switch adaptor with 12 random nucleotides, each cDNA molecule received a tag. TCRdb called the 5' RACE reads again in MiXCR, with one record for every CDR3 protein. The sample carries about 1.5 million distinct CDR3 sequences, around 40% recorded once. This TCR came from a woman younger than 35 in good health. The sample comprised blood.

CDR3 sequence: CAIGRGNNEQFF. The CDR3 DNA reads as TGTGCCATCGGTAGGGGCAACAATGAGCAGTTCTTC. J is TRBJ2-1 and V is TRBV10-3, with D possibly being TRBD1 (5 bases). Germline V lookup: CDR1 ENHRY, CDR2 SYGVKD. This CDR3 has 12 residues. Trimming took 8 bases from V and 5 from J, leaving 10 bases between them.